In its sample, the clone carrying this T cell receptor (beta chain) was seen once. Its cognate antigen is unknown. The study ran its PCR with 60 Vbeta and 13 Jbeta primers. Measured with immunoSEQ multiplex PCR; TCRdb has only the in-frame clones, and not every one. Altogether tens of thousands of clones are present, roughly three quarters being singletons, with the ten largest covering about 15%. These data are taken from a study of cytomegalovirus exposure and HLA in healthy donors. Study results and caveats: The authors listed approximately 150 TCR beta chains as cytomegalovirus-associated.

Sequences were obtained from PBMCs. The sequence came from a middle-aged woman in good health and CMV-seropositive.

The CDR3 is CASRNQGTGELFF. The CDR3 DNA sequence: TGTGCCAGTAGAAACCAGGGCACCGGGGAGCTGTTTTTT. V is TRBV19 and J is TRBJ2-2; D is perhaps TRBD1 (5 bases). Germline V gene lookup returns CDR1 LNHDA and CDR2 SQIVND (reference sequence). V was pared by 6 bases and J by 4 bases, with 9 bases between. This CDR3 is 13 amino acids long.